One and the same sample provided the 29 T cell receptor beta chains below, sequenced in a study of blood T cell repertoires in COVID-19. Sequenced by immunoSEQ multiplex PCR; TCRdb stores in-frame clones only, minus some. Among some 56,000 clones listed, around nine tenths were seen once. The specimen sequenced was peripheral blood. These receptors were taken from an older woman with COVID-19, enrolled during active disease.

The rearrangement joins TRBV6-1 to TRBJ1-4; D is perhaps TRBD1 (5 bases). The germline gives CDR1 MNHNS, CDR2 SASEGT. Trimming pared 2 bases from V and 13 bases from J, leaving 14 bases between. The length of the CDR3 is 13 residues. The CDR3 coding sequence is TGTGCCAGCAGTGAATCACAGGCGGTGGGACTGTTTTTT. Protein sequence: CASSESQAVGLFF.

The gene calls are TRBV27 and TRBJ2-7, with unresolved D. CDR1 is MNHEY, CDR2 SMNVEV, per germline (reference sequence). The CDR3 runs to 14 residues. V dropped 0 bases and J dropped 0 bases, with 6 bases sitting between them. CDR3 bases: TGTGCCAGCAGTTTATCATACAGCTCCTACGAGCAGTACTTC. Translating it yields CASSLSYSSYEQYF.

This clone was counted only a few times. This sequence joins TRBV18 and TRBJ1-4; 9 bases fit TRBD1. Germline V gives CDR1 KGHSH, CDR2 LQKENI. The V segment lost 0 bases and the J segment 5 bases; nucleotides outside the gene matches: 13. The CDR3 length is 19 residues. The CDR3 loop is CASSPPVTGQGGLNEKLFF. Here the CDR3 DNA reads TGTGCCAGCTCACCACCTGTCACGGGACAGGGTGGACTAAATGAAAAACTGTTTTTT.

The chain is built from TRBV18 and TRBJ1-1, with TRBD1 matching over 7 bases. The germline gives CDR1 KGHSH, CDR2 LQKENI. This CDR3 has 14 amino acids. After removal of 4 bases from V and 3 bases from J, the junction contained 5 bases not matched to a gene. CDR3 nucleotides: TGTGCCAGCTCACAGGGGGCTCATGACACTGAAGCTTTCTTT. It is translated as CASSQGAHDTEAFF.

The rearrangement links TRBV6-5 to TRBJ2-7, with D hard to call. The germline V gene has CDR1 MNHEY and CDR2 SVGAGI. V was shortened by 0 bases and J by 2 bases, with 8 bases between the two germline ends. The CDR3 is 14 amino acids. The CDR3 nucleotides are TGTGCCAGCAGTTACTCGGCCACCGCCTACGAGCAGTACTTC. Amino acids: CASSYSATAYEQYF.

This chain's CDR3 is CASSKELKISGYYEQYF. The DNA of the CDR3 is TGTGCCAGCAGCAAGGAACTAAAAATCTCTGGATACTACGAGCAGTACTTC. The V call is TRBV5-8, the J call TRBJ2-7; no definite D call. The V end lost 4 bases, the J end lost 3 bases, and 23 bases lay between the germline ends. The CDR3 length is 17 residues. Germline V gene data show CDR1 as SGHTS and CDR2 as YDEGEE.

The chain has TRBV5-4 and TRBJ2-7; 7 nucleotides agree with TRBD2. Germline assignment: CDR1 SGHNT and CDR2 YYREEE (reference sequence). The CDR3 covers 15 residues. V dropped 4 bases and J dropped 2; count of bases not matched to a gene: 9. The CDR3 coding sequence is TGTGCCAGCAGCCCGGGCGGGAGCTCTCCCTACGAGCAGTACTTC. Translated: CASSPGGSSPYEQYF.

The CDR3 here is CAISRQQGNTEAFF. The CDR3 DNA reads TGTGCCATCAGCAGACAGCAGGGGAACACTGAAGCTTTCTTT. The rearrangement joins TRBV10-3 to TRBJ1-1, with D tentatively TRBD1 (5 bases). V was trimmed by 6 bases and J by 1 base, leaving 12 bases between them. CDR1 is ENHRY and CDR2 is SYGVKD in the germline V gene. The length of the CDR3 is 14 residues.

V gene TRBV5-1 combines with J gene TRBJ2-1, with D unresolved. Trimming stripped 0 bases from V and 1 base from J, with 8 bases between. The V gene's germline CDR1 is SGHRS and CDR2 YFSETQ. This CDR3 is 15 amino acids long. CDR3 loop: CASSLALQSYNEQFF. The CDR3 DNA reads as TGCGCCAGCAGCTTGGCCCTACAGTCCTACAATGAGCAGTTCTTC.

The rearrangement joins TRBV4-1 to TRBJ2-1; 7 bases line up with TRBD2. Germline V gene lookup returns CDR1 MGHRA and CDR2 YSYEKL. V trimming: 4 bases; J trimming: 9 bases; junction bases outside the gene matches: 9. This CDR3 region has 14 residues. The CDR3 spells CASSPNERDSEQFF. In DNA form, the CDR3 reads TGCGCCAGCAGCCCCAACGAGCGGGACTCTGAGCAGTTCTTC.

The chain links TRBV5-4 to TRBJ1-2, with D maybe TRBD1 (6 bases). Germline CDR1 is SGHNT and CDR2 is YYREEE (reference sequence). V was trimmed by 0 bases and J by 5 bases, leaving 14 bases between them. This CDR3 comprises 15 residues. The CDR3 bases are TGTGCCAGCAGCTTGGGGGCAGGGGCGGATTATGGCTACACCTTC. Its translation is CASSLGAGADYGYTF.

The J gene is TRBJ2-1, the V gene TRBV29-1; D perhaps matches TRBD2 (5 bases). The CDR3 is made up of 13 amino acids. Germline V gene lookup returns CDR1 SQVTM and CDR2 ANQGSEA. Deletions cut 4 bases from V and 4 bases from J, with 11 bases between. CDR3 region: CSVAAVLYNEQFF. The CDR3 bases are TGCAGCGTTGCAGCGGTATTATACAATGAGCAGTTCTTC.

The V gene is TRBV11-2, the J gene TRBJ2-1; 7 bases line up with TRBD2. The V and J ends lost 5 bases and 1 base, in that order; junction bases with no gene match: 11. Germline V gives CDR1 SGHAT, CDR2 FQNNGV. The CDR3 consists of 17 residues. The CDR3 DNA reads as TGTGCCAGCAGCGGATCGGGAGGTCTGACTTCCTACAATGAGCAGTTCTTC. It yields the protein CASSGSGGLTSYNEQFF.

The chain is built from TRBV9 and TRBJ2-5; D is uncertain. Germline V gives CDR1 SGDLS, CDR2 YYNGEE. V was pared by 0 bases and J by 7 bases, with 16 bases between. CDR3 size: 15 residues. CDR3 sequence (DNA): TGTGCCAGCAGCGTAGCCCCGGAGACCGCGAGGACCCAGTACTTC. Encoded protein: CASSVAPETARTQYF.

The chain uses TRBV27 and TRBJ2-7, with no clear D. Trimming took off 4 bases at V and 3 bases at J, with 10 bases between the two ends. The CDR3 covers 13 residues. CDR1 MNHEY and CDR2 SMNVEV come from the germline V gene (reference sequence). The CDR3: CASSYGANYEQYF. The CDR3 DNA is TGTGCCAGCAGTTACGGAGCCAACTACGAGCAGTACTTC.

The V gene is TRBV27, the J gene TRBJ2-7, with 8 positions matching TRBD2. The CDR3 is 14 residues long. V lost 11 bases to trimming and J lost 0 bases; unmatched junction nucleotides: 9. The V gene's germline CDR1 is MNHEY and CDR2 SMNVEV (reference sequence). CDR3 DNA: TGTGCCGGGATGACTAGCGAGAGCTCCTACGAGCAGTACTTC. Translating it yields CAGMTSESSYEQYF.

The CDR3 spells CASSFTGGDDGYTF. The CDR3 DNA reads TGTGCCAGCAGTTTTACAGGGGGCGACGATGGCTACACCTTC. The chain couples TRBV27 to TRBJ1-2, with 9 bases that match TRBD1. This CDR3 spans 14 amino acids. The V and J ends lost 3 bases and 6 bases, in that order; junction bases with no gene match: 5. In germline, CDR1 is MNHEY, CDR2 SMNVEV (reference sequence).

V usage is TRBV19 and J usage is TRBJ2-1; 7 bases align to TRBD2. This CDR3 has 14 amino acids. V lost 6 bases and J lost 7; bases outside the gene matches: 9. Germline lookup yields CDR1 LNHDA and CDR2 SQIVND (reference sequence). DNA of the CDR3: TGTGCCAGTAGCACACTAGCGCCTTTTAATGAGCAGTTCTTC. Its translation: CASSTLAPFNEQFF.

V usage is TRBV6-1 and J usage is TRBJ2-7; D is perhaps TRBD2 (6 bases). This CDR3 region has 15 residues. Trimming shortened V by 1 base and J by 3 bases, and 13 bases separated the two germline ends. Per the germline V gene, CDR1 is MNHNS and CDR2 is SASEGT. The CDR3 reads CASSEGLKGLYEQYF. The CDR3 nucleotides read TGTGCCAGCAGTGAAGGACTAAAGGGACTCTACGAGCAGTACTTC.

The rearrangement uses TRBV5-1 and TRBJ1-1; maybe TRBD1 (6 bases). Germline V gene data show CDR1 as SGHRS and CDR2 as YFSETQ. Trimming removed 4 bases at V and 2 bases at J, with 21 bases between. The CDR3 totals 17 residues. CDR3 nucleotide sequence: TGCGCCAGCAGCCCATGGCAGGCAGGGGTCGGAAACACTGAAGCTTTCTTT. This gives the protein CASSPWQAGVGNTEAFF.

V and J are TRBV18 and TRBJ2-1; 7 bases are shared with TRBD2. Germline CDR1 reads KGHSH; CDR2 reads LQKENI. V shed 0 bases, J shed 12 bases, and the junction held 2 bases outside the gene matches. The CDR3 runs 12 residues. CDR3 in DNA: TGTGCCAGCTCACCACCGTCTAGCGGGCAGTTCTTC. As protein: CASSPPSSGQFF.

V usage is TRBV4-1 and J usage is TRBJ2-7; 8 bases line up with TRBD2. Germline trimming cut 0 bases from V and 2 bases from J; bases unmatched to any gene: 6. Looked up from germline, CDR1 is MGHRA and CDR2 is YSYEKL. This CDR3 has 16 amino acids. The CDR3 loop is CASSQEKLADTYEQYF. The CDR3 DNA sequence: TGCGCCAGCAGCCAAGAGAAACTAGCGGACACCTACGAGCAGTACTTC.

The gene calls are TRBV30 and TRBJ1-4; 7 nucleotides match TRBD1. Germline V CDR1 and CDR2: GTSNPN, SVGIG (reference sequence). The CDR3 is 18 amino acids. Losses at the gene ends were 2 bases for V and 1 base for J; bases not matched to a gene: 13. The CDR3 DNA sequence: TGTGCCTGGAGTAAAGACAGGGAAACGTCCAGAACTAATGAAAAACTGTTTTTT. Residues: CAWSKDRETSRTNEKLFF.

This clone appeared many times. The chain carries TRBV7-6 and TRBJ2-1, with 13 bases lining up with TRBD2. Germline V lookup: CDR1 SGHVS, CDR2 FNYEAQ. V lost 5 bases to trimming and J lost 8 bases; unmatched junction nucleotides: 6. The CDR3 runs to 15 residues. Written as DNA, the CDR3 is TGTGCCAGCAGCGGCGGACTAGCGGGAGCATATGAGCAGTTCTTC. The encoded protein is CASSGGLAGAYEQFF.

This clone has only one observation. The V and J genes are TRBV4-2 and TRBJ2-7; 7 bases map to TRBD2. The V gene end was trimmed by 1 base and the J gene end by 0 bases; junction bases not matched to a gene: 3. This CDR3 region has 15 residues. In germline, CDR1 is LGHNA, CDR2 YNFKEQ. The CDR3 sequence: CASSQGSSGSYEQYF. As DNA, the CDR3 is TGTGCCAGCAGCCAAGGGTCTAGCGGCTCCTACGAGCAGTACTTC.

The chain joins TRBV9 to TRBJ2-1; 8 positions match TRBD2. Germline V gives CDR1 SGDLS, CDR2 YYNGEE. V dropped 2 bases and J dropped 8; count of bases not matched to a gene: 3. The CDR3 spans 13 residues. CDR3 sequence: CASSVLAGYEQFF. DNA for the CDR3: TGTGCCAGCAGCGTCCTAGCGGGCTATGAGCAGTTCTTC.

This chain uses TRBV6-1 with TRBJ2-3; 7 bases align to TRBD1. Germline V gives CDR1 MNHNS, CDR2 SASEGT. This CDR3 has 16 amino acids. V lost 1 base and J lost 4; bases outside the gene matches: 8. The CDR3 protein is CASSEEVGDSSDTQYF. Here the CDR3 DNA reads TGTGCCAGCAGTGAAGAGGTCGGGGACAGTTCAGATACGCAGTATTTT.

The chain carries TRBV4-1 and TRBJ1-2; a weak D match, TRBD1 (5 bases). V lost 3 bases and J lost 7, with 24 bases in between. CDR1 and CDR2 from the germline V gene are MGHRA and YSYEKL. The CDR3 is 17 amino acids. The CDR3 protein is CASSQPGEVGGSSGYTF. CDR3 coding DNA: TGCGCCAGCAGCCAGCCGGGAGAGGTCGGGGGATCTAGTGGCTACACCTTC.

The chain links TRBV2 to TRBJ1-1; TRBD1 matches 7 bases. CDR3 length equals 14 residues. The V segment lost 5 bases and the J segment 5 bases; nucleotides outside the gene matches: 8. CDR1 is SNHLY and CDR2 is FYNNEI in the germline V gene. The CDR3 DNA reads TGTGCCAGCAGTCTACAGGGGACTGGTACTGAAGCTTTCTTT. Protein: CASSLQGTGTEAFF.